The clone carrying this T cell receptor (beta chain) has a count of ten or more. TCRdb redid the calling of the reads with MiXCR, one entry per CDR3 protein. The table lists approximately 19,000 distinct CDR3 sequences, about 22% of them singletons. This sample was included in a study of lung T cells in sarcoidosis with Löfgren's syndrome. The overall study: Bronchoalveolar lavage fluid in sarcoidosis accumulates CD4+ T cells.

Germline CDR1 reads KGHSH; CDR2 reads LQKENI. The length of the CDR3 is 16 residues. V gave up 3 bases and J gave up 0 bases, with 14 bases separating them. The V call is TRBV18, the J call TRBJ1-1; D is ambiguous. The sample comprised CD4+ T cells from PBMCs. The receptor was derived from a human donor with sarcoidosis (Löfgren's syndrome or another form), or a control subject (not recorded which). The CDR3 reads CASSPPKQSLNTEAFF. As DNA, the CDR3 is TGTGCCAGCTCACCCCCAAAGCAGAGTTTGAACACTGAAGCTTTCTTT.